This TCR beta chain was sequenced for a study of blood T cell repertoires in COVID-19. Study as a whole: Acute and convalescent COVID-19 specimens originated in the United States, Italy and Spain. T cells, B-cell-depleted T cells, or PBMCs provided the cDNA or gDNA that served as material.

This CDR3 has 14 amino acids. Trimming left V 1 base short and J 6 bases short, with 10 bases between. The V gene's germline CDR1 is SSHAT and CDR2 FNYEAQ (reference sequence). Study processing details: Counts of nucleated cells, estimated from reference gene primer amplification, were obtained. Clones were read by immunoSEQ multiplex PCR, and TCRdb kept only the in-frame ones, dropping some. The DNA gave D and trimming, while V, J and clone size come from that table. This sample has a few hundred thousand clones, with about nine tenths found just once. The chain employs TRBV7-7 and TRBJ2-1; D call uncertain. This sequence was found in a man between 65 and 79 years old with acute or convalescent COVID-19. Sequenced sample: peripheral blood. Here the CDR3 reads CASSLVAPINEQFF. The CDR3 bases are TGTGCCAGCAGCTTAGTTGCGCCCATCAATGAGCAGTTCTTC.